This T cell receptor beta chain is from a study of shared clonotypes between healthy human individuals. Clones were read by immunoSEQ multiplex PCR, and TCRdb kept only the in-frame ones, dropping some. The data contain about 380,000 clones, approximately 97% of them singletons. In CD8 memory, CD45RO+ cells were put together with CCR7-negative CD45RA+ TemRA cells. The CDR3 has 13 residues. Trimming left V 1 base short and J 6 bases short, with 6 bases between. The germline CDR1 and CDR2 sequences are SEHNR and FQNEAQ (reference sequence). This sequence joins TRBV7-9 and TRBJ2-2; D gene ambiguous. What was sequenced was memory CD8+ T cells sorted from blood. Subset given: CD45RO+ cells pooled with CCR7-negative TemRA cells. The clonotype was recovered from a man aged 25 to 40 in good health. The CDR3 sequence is CASSLESPGELFF. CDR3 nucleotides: TGTGCCAGCAGCTTAGAGTCGCCCGGGGAGCTGTTTTTT.